Each of the 15 T cell receptor beta chains below was sequenced from the same sample in a study of beta chain features in type 1 diabetes. The sequenced template was cDNA made from the entire isolated RNA. TCRdb's copy holds only in-frame clones and misses some; the assay was immunoSEQ multiplex PCR. The sample includes 900,000 or so clones, roughly a sixth of them seen just once. Sequencing was performed on naive CD4+ T cells from blood. The receptors derive from a woman in her late teens or twenties in good health.

DNA for the CDR3: TGTGCCAGCAGTTTAGCGGGGACTAGCGGGAGTCATGAGCAGTTCTTC. Translated: CASSLAGTSGSHEQFF. V is TRBV28 and J is TRBJ2-1; the match to TRBD2 covers 14 bases. Germline-derived CDR1 and CDR2 are MDHEN and SYDVKM. The CDR3 length is 16 residues. The ends lost 2 bases at V and 8 bases at J; junction bases unmatched: 5.

This clone has only a few counts. Other DNA variants within this sample encode the same CDR3. V gene TRBV18 combines with J gene TRBJ2-7; D is unclear. CDR3 length equals 13 residues. Trimming shortened V by 3 bases and J by 1 base, and 7 bases separated the two germline ends. Germline V lookup: CDR1 KGHSH, CDR2 LQKENI. CDR3 sequence reads: CASSPSLSYEQYF. CDR3 bases: TGTGCCAGCTCACCCTCCCTGTCCTACGAGCAGTACTTC.

The rearrangement uses TRBV28 and TRBJ1-2; perhaps TRBD1 as D (5 bases). V was pared by 5 bases and J by 0 bases, with 7 bases between. This CDR3 has 13 residues. Looked up from germline, CDR1 is MDHEN and CDR2 is SYDVKM. The CDR3 is CASSRDSNYGYTF. CDR3 sequence (DNA): TGTGCCAGCAGTCGGGACTCTAACTATGGCTACACCTTC.

The genes are TRBV4-2 and TRBJ2-5; D is perhaps TRBD1 (5 bases). Germline CDR1 and CDR2: LGHNA and YNFKEQ. V was clipped by 4 bases and J by 0 bases, with 9 bases between them. This CDR3 contains 14 residues. The CDR3 protein is CASSRTSNQETQYF. In DNA form, the CDR3 reads TGTGCCAGCAGCCGGACAAGCAACCAAGAGACCCAGTACTTC.

The gene calls are TRBV5-1 and TRBJ1-2, with D unclear. The CDR3 extends over 12 amino acids. Per germline, CDR1 SGHRS and CDR2 YFSETQ. V was trimmed by 0 bases and J by 8 bases, leaving 8 bases between them. CDR3 bases: TGCGCCAGCAGCTTGGGGCCGTACGGCTACACCTTC. The encoded protein is CASSLGPYGYTF.

This clone showed up just a few times. The chain employs TRBV15 and TRBJ2-3; D is perhaps TRBD1 (5 bases). The ends were cut back, 1 base at V and 4 bases at J, with 12 bases in the middle. The CDR3 length is 15 residues. Germline values: CDR1 LNHNV, CDR2 YYDKDF (reference sequence). The CDR3 spells CATSRVGRVADTQYF. The CDR3 nucleotides read TGTGCCACCAGCAGAGTTGGCAGGGTTGCAGATACGCAGTATTTT.

This clone was seen a few times. The V and J genes are TRBV4-2 and TRBJ2-2, with D possibly matching TRBD2 (6 bases). The CDR3 is 16 amino acids. V shed 5 bases and J shed 6 bases, with 19 bases lying between them. Germline V gene lookup returns CDR1 LGHNA and CDR2 YNFKEQ. The CDR3 DNA follows: TGTGCCAGCAGCTTAGCATCGAGCGGGCGGGCCGGGGAGCTGTTTTTT. Residues: CASSLASSGRAGELFF.

Only a few counts were recorded for this clone. Other DNA sequences in the sample encode the same CDR3. The gene calls are TRBV28 and TRBJ2-7; D not certain. The CDR3 loop spans 11 amino acids. The germline CDR1 and CDR2 sequences are MDHEN and SYDVKM. The germline V and J ends were trimmed by 8 bases and 1 base, with 6 bases remaining between them. The chain's CDR3 is CASGPSYEQYF. The CDR3 DNA reads as TGTGCCAGCGGACCTTCCTACGAGCAGTACTTC.

The chain links TRBV4-3 to TRBJ2-6, with a weak D call TRBD1 (5 bases). Germline CDR1 and CDR2: LGHNA and YSLEER. The V gene lost 2 bases and the J gene lost 2 bases, with 7 bases spanning the gap. CDR3 length: 15 amino acids. This CDR3 is CASSQQGAGANVLTF. CDR3 DNA: TGCGCCAGCAGCCAACAGGGTGCTGGGGCCAACGTCCTGACTTTC.

The table lists this clone with a few counts. CDR3 bases: TGTGCCAGCAGCTTGCAGGGGCTAGCCAAAAACATTCAGTACTTC. Protein sequence: CASSLQGLAKNIQYF. The chain links TRBV5-8 to TRBJ2-4; D is perhaps TRBD1 (6 bases). Per the germline V gene, CDR1 is SGHTS and CDR2 is YDEGEE. CDR3 length: 15 amino acids. Trimming removed 1 base at V and 0 bases at J, with 8 bases between.

The V and J genes are TRBV13 and TRBJ2-3; 10 nucleotides align to TRBD2. V lost 5 bases, J lost 0 bases, and 5 bases stayed unmatched. CDR1 and CDR2 (germline): PRHDT, FYEKMQ (reference sequence). There are 16 residues in the CDR3. The CDR3 DNA reads TGTGCCAGCAGCGGCAGGACTAGCGGTAGCACAGATACGCAGTATTTT. Protein product: CASSGRTSGSTDTQYF.

V gene TRBV11-2 combines with J gene TRBJ2-5, with D possibly being TRBD1 or TRBD2 (6 bases each). The CDR3 is 13 residues long. V was pared by 5 bases and J by 5 bases, with 12 bases between. Germline V gives CDR1 SGHAT, CDR2 FQNNGV. The CDR3: CASSTGAGETQYF. CDR3 nucleotide sequence: TGTGCCAGCAGCACGGGGGCGGGGGAGACCCAGTACTTC.

The chain has TRBV10-3 and TRBJ1-1, with D maybe TRBD1 (5 bases). This CDR3 region has 11 residues. Deletions cut 10 bases from V and 3 bases from J, with 9 bases between. CDR1 and CDR2 (germline): ENHRY, SYGVKD. In DNA, the CDR3 is TGTGCCACCAGGGCCGACACTGAAGCTTTCTTT. Protein sequence: CATRADTEAFF.

This clone was observed a handful of times. This chain links TRBV18 with TRBJ2-4, with TRBD2 identical over 8 bases. Germline values: CDR1 KGHSH, CDR2 LQKENI. V lost 3 bases, J lost 7 bases, and 8 bases stayed unmatched. The CDR3 is 15 amino acids. The CDR3 DNA reads TGTGCCAGCTCACCTGCCGGGACTAGATCGAACATTCAGTACTTC. This sequence encodes CASSPAGTRSNIQYF. Full variable domain (remainder filled in from reference TRBV18 and TRBJ2-4): NAGVMQNPRHLVRRRGQEARLRCSPMKGHSHVYWYRQLPEEGLKFMVYLQKENIIDESGMPKERFSAEFPKEGPSILRIQQVVRGDSAAYFCASSPAGTRSNIQYFGAGTRLSVL.

This clone occurred a few times. The chain couples TRBV18 to TRBJ2-1, with D possibly called TRBD1 or TRBD2 (5 bases each). Germline V CDR1 and CDR2: KGHSH, LQKENI. V lost 2 bases and J lost 5, with 10 bases in between. The CDR3 contains 14 residues. CDR3 sequence (DNA): TGTGCCAGCTCACCAGGGACCCAAAACAATGAGCAGTTCTTC. Translating gives CASSPGTQNNEQFF. The full variable domain, completed using reference TRBV18 and TRBJ2-1, is NAGVMQNPRHLVRRRGQEARLRCSPMKGHSHVYWYRQLPEEGLKFMVYLQKENIIDESGMPKERFSAEFPKEGPSILRIQQVVRGDSAAYFCASSPGTQNNEQFFGPGTRLTVL.